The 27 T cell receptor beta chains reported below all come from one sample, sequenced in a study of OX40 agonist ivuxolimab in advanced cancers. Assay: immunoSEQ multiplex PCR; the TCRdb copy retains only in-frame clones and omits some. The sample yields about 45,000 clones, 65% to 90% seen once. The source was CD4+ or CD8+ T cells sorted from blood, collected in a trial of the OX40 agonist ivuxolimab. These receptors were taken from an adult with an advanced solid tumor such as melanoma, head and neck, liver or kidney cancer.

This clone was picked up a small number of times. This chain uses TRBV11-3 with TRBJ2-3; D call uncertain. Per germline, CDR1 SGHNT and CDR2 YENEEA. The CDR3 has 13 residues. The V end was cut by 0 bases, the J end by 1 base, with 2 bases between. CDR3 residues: CASSLDGTDTQYF. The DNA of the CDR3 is TGTGCCAGCAGCTTAGACGGCACAGATACGCAGTATTTT. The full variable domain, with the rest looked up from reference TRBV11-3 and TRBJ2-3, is EAGVVQSPRYKIIEKKQPVAFWCNPISGHNTLYWYLQNLGQGPELLIRYENEEAVDDSQLPKDRFSAERLKGVDSTLKIQPAELGDSAVYLCASSLDGTDTQYFGPGTRLTVL.

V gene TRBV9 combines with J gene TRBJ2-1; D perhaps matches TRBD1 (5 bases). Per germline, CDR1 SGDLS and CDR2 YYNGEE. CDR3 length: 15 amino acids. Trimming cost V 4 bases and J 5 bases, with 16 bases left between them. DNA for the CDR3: TGTGCCAGCAGCATTCGACCAGGGCCGGACAATGAGCAGTTCTTC. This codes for CASSIRPGPDNEQFF.

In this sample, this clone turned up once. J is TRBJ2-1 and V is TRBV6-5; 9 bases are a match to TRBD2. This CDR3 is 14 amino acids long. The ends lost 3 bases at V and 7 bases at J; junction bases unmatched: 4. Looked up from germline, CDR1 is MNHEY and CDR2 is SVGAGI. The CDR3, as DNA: TGTGCCAGCAGTTATTCGCGGGAGGGGAATGAGCAGTTCTTC. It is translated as CASSYSREGNEQFF.

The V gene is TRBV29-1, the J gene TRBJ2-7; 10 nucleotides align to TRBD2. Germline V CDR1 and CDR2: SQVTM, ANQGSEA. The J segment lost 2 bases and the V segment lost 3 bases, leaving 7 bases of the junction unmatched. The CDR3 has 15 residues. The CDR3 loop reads CSVEPLAGGPYEQYF. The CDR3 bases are TGCAGCGTTGAGCCATTAGCGGGAGGCCCCTACGAGCAGTACTTC.

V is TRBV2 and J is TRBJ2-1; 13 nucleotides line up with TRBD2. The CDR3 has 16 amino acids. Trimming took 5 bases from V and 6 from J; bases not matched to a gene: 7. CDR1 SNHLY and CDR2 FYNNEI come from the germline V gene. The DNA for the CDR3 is TGTGCCAGCAGTACCACTAGCGGGGGGGCCGGCAATGAGCAGTTCTTC. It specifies CASSTTSGGAGNEQFF. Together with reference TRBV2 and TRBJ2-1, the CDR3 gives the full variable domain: EPEVTQTPSHQVTQMGQEVILRCVPISNHLYFYWYRQILGQKVEFLVSFYNNEISEKSEIFDDQFSVERPDGSNFTLKIRSTKLEDSAMYFCASSTTSGGAGNEQFFGPGTRLTVL.

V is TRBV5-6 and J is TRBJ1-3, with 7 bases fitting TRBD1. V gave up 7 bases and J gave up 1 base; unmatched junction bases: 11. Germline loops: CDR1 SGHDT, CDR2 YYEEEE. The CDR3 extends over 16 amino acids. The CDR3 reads CASGTAGNPSGNTIYF. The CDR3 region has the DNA TGTGCCAGCGGGACAGCTGGCAACCCTTCTGGAAACACCATATATTTT.

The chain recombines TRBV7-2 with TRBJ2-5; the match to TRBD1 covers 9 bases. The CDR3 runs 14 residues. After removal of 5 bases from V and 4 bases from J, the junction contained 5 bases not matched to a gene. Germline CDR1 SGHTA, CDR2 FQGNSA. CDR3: CASSGEDRGETQYF. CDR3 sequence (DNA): TGTGCCAGCAGCGGAGAGGACAGGGGAGAGACCCAGTACTTC.

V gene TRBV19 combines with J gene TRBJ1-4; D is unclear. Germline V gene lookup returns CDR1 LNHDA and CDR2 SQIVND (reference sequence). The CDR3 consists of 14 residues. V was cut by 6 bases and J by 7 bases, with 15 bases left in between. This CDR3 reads CASRSGGVGEKLFF. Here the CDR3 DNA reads TGTGCCAGTAGATCCGGAGGCGTTGGTGAAAAACTGTTTTTT. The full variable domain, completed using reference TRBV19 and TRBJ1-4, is DGGITQSPKYLFRKEGQNVTLSCEQNLNHDAMYWYRQDPGQGLRLIYYSQIVNDFQKGDIAEGYSVSREKKESFPLTVTSAQKNPTAFYLCASRSGGVGEKLFFGSGTQLSVL.

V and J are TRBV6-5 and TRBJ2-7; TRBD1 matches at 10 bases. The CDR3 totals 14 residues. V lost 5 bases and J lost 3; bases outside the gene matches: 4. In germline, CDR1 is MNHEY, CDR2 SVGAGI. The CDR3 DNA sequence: TGTGCCAGCAGTACCGGGACAGGGGTCTACGAGCAGTACTTC. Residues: CASSTGTGVYEQYF.

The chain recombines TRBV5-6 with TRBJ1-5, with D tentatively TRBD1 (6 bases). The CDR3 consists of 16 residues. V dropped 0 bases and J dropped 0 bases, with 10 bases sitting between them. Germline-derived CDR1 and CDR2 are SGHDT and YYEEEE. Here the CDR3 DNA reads TGTGCCAGCAGCTTGGCACAGGGACTTAGCAATCAGCCCCAGCATTTT. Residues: CASSLAQGLSNQPQHF.

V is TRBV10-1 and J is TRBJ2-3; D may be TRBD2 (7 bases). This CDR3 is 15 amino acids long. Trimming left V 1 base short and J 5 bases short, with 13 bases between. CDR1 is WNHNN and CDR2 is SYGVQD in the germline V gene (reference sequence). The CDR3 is CASSEWGGAEDTQYF. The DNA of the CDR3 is TGCGCCAGCAGTGAGTGGGGGGGCGCGGAAGATACGCAGTATTTT.

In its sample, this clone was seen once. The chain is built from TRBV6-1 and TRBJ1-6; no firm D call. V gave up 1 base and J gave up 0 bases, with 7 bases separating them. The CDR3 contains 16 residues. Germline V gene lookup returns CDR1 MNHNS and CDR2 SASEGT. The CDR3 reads CASSEGWSSYNSPLHF. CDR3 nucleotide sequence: TGTGCCAGCAGTGAAGGGTGGAGCTCCTATAATTCACCCCTCCACTTT.

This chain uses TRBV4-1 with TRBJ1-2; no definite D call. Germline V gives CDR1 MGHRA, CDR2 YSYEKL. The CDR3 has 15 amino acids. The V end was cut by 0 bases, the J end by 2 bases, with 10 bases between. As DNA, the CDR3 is TGCGCCAGCAGCCAAGACCCAACCAGAAACTATGGCTACACCTTC. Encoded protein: CASSQDPTRNYGYTF.

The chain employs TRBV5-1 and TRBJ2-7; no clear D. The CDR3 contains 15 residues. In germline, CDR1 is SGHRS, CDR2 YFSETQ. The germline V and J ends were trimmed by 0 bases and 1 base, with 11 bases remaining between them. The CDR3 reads CASSLEGRPSYEQYF. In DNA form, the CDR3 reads TGCGCCAGCAGCTTGGAAGGAAGGCCTTCCTACGAGCAGTACTTC.

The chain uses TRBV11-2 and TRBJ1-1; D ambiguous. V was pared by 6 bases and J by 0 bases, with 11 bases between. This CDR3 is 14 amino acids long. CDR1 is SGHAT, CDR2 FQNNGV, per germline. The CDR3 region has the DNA TGTGCCAGCAGGCCCTCAAGGGTGAACACTGAAGCTTTCTTT. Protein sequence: CASRPSRVNTEAFF.

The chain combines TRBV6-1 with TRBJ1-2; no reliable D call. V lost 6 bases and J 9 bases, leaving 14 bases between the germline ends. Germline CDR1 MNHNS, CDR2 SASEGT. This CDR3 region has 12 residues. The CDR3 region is CASRPSLRSYTF. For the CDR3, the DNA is TGTGCCAGCAGGCCGTCACTTCGGAGCTACACCTTC.

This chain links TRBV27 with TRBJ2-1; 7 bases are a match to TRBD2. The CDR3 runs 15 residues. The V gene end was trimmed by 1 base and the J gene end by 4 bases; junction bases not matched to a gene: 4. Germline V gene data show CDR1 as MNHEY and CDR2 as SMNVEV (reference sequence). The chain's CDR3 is CASSLLREVYNEQFF. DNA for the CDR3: TGTGCCAGCAGTTTATTACGGGAGGTTTACAATGAGCAGTTCTTC.

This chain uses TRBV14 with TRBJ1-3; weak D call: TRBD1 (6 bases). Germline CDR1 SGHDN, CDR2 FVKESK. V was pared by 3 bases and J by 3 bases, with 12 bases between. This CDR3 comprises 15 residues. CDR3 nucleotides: TGTGCCAGCAGCCACGGAGGGGGGTATGGAAACACCATATATTTT. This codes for CASSHGGGYGNTIYF.

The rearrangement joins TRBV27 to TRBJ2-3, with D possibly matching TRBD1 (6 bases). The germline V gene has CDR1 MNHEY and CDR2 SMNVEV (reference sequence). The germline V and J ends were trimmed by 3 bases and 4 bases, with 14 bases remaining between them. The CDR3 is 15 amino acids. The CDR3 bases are TGTGCCAGCAGTTTGTGGACAGATCTTGCAGATACGCAGTATTTT. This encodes CASSLWTDLADTQYF.

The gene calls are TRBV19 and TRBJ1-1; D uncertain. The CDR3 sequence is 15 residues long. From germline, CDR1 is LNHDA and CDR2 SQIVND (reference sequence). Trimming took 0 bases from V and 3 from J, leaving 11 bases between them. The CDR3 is CASSIDLREDTEAFF. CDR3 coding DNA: TGTGCCAGTAGTATAGATCTGCGGGAAGACACTGAAGCTTTCTTT.

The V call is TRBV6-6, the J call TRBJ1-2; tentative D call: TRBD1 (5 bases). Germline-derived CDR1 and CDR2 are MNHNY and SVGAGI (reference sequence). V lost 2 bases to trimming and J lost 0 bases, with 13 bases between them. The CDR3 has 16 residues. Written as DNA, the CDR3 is TGTGCCAGCAGTTACGAGGCGATGGGGGCTAACTATGGCTACACCTTC. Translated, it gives CASSYEAMGANYGYTF.

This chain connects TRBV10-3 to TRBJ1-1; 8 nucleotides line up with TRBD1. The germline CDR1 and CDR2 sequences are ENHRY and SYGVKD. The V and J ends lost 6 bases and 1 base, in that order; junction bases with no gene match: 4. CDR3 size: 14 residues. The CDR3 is CAIRGTGKNTEAFF. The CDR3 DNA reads TGTGCCATCAGAGGGACAGGAAAGAACACTGAAGCTTTCTTT.

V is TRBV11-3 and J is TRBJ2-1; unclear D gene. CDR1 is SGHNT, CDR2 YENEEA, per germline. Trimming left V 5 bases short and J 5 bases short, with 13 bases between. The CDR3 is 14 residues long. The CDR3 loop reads CASSESLGHNEQFF. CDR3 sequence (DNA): TGTGCCAGCAGCGAGAGCTTAGGCCACAATGAGCAGTTCTTC.

CDR3 residues: CASSAQRVRRAEKLFF. The CDR3 DNA sequence: TGTGCCAGCAGTGCCCAACGAGTTAGGCGTGCGGAAAAACTGTTTTTT. This chain links TRBV6-6 with TRBJ1-4; D is undetermined. Germline V gene sequence: CDR1 MNHNY, CDR2 SVGAGI (reference sequence). V was cut by 5 bases and J by 8 bases, with 21 bases left in between. This CDR3 region has 16 residues.

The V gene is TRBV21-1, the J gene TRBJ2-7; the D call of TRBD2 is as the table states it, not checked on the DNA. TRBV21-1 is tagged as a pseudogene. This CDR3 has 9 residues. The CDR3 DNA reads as TGTGCCAGCGGGGCTAGCGGTTACTTC. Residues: CASGASGYF.

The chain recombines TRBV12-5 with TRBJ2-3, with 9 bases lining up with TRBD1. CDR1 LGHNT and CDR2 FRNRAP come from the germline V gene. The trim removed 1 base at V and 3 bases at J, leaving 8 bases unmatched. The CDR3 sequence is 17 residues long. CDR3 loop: CASGLGTGTGFTDTQYF. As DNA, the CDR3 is TGTGCTAGTGGTTTGGGCACCGGGACAGGGTTTACAGATACGCAGTATTTT.

CDR3 loop: CAISGGLDRGPYEQYF. CDR3 nucleotide sequence: TGTGCCATCAGTGGGGGCCTGGACAGGGGGCCCTACGAGCAGTACTTC. The chain combines TRBV10-3 with TRBJ2-7, with 11 bases that match TRBD1. The length of the CDR3 is 16 residues. J gave up 2 bases and V 4 bases, and 7 bases lay outside the gene matches. From germline, CDR1 is ENHRY and CDR2 SYGVKD.